This TCR beta chain emerged from a study of blood T cell repertoires in COVID-19 (dated by TCRdb to 2018 to 2021). Looking at the study overall: Collaborator samples came from the United States, Italy and Spain and covered acute and convalescent phases of COVID-19. The repertoires were made available in a free public database intended to serve as a resource for research on the immune response to SARS-CoV-2. Where available, HLA class I and class II types were taken from metadata supplied by the sample provider and were not determined by assay-based typing. The samples were drawn from two sources: the first 160 participants of the ongoing ImmuneRACE study, and 950 to 1,500 subjects contributed by 6 global collaborators. A de-identified subject ID, COVID-19 status, age in years and sex were almost always included in the sample metadata. The prospective study material was composed of cDNA or gDNA derived from T cells, B-cell-depleted T cells, or PBMCs. Deeply sampled blood TCRbeta repertoires from subjects exposed to, actively infected with, or recovered from COVID-19 were included in the dataset. Study-wide conclusions, independent of this receptor: The amount of clinical and demographic metadata varied by source and participant and was provided uncurated.

The immunoSEQ Assay, a bias-controlled multiplex PCR, was used to amplify TCRbeta CDR3 regions from genomic DNA. In the source study's methods: Within the assay, amplification of reference gene primers was used to estimate how many nucleated cells each sample contained. To quantify the absolute abundance of each unique TCRbeta CDR3 rearrangement, sequence reads were collapsed and filtered. For each sample, productive Simpson clonality was calculated as the square root of Simpson's diversity index across productive rearrangements. In its TCRdb copy, this immuneACCESS table keeps in-frame sequences only and misses some clones. Where compared with another copy, unresolved V genes explain less than half of these, and the others have no known cause. V and J calls and clone size are copied from that table; D and trimming were computed from the DNA. For this sample there are 300,000 to 400,000 clones; about 89% appear just once. In total, the top ten clones hold about 6.9% of the sample.

The junction shows trimming of 4 bases on V and 5 bases on J, plus 21 bases between the germline ends. CDR1 and CDR2 (LNHDA, SQIVND) derive from the germline V gene (reference sequence). From cysteine to phenylalanine, the CDR3 is 18 amino acids long. Only the CDR3 part of the read is kept: 54 bases, read in frame from the first base. One collaborating source in Seattle enrolled patients during active infection and followed them longitudinally through the course of disease. Each collaborating institution followed its own protocols to collect whole blood in K2EDTA tubes. Collaborator samples were shipped for TCRbeta analysis as frozen whole blood, isolated PBMCs, or DNA extracted from either sample type. This clone came up a few times. The antigen it binds to is not known. The sample holds no much larger clone one base away, and base qualities are not on file.

The chain is made from TRBV19 and TRBJ1-6; the D gene remains uncertain. The receptor was derived from a woman between 45 and 65 years old with COVID-19, enrolled during active disease. The sample comprised peripheral blood. This receptor has the CDR3 CASSTRRGSRGNNSPLHF. The DNA sequence is given as TGTGCCAGTAGTACACGTCGGGGATCAAGAGGGAATAATTCACCCCTCCACTTT.